These 4 T cell receptor beta chains came from one sample sequenced in a study of blood T cell repertoires in COVID-19. Method: immunoSEQ multiplex PCR; TCRdb's copy keeps in-frame clones and lacks some. Found here are around 450,000 clones, 75% to 90% of them singletons; the top ten hold around 4.5%. The sample consisted of peripheral blood. Receptor source: a woman in her 30s with acute or convalescent COVID-19.

The rearrangement uses TRBV5-4 and TRBJ2-3, with a weak D call TRBD1 (6 bases). The CDR3 runs 16 residues. The germline V gene has CDR1 SGHNT and CDR2 YYREEE (reference sequence). Trimming shortened V by 2 bases and J by 3 bases, and 16 bases separated the two germline ends. As DNA, the CDR3 is TGTGCCAGCAGCTTTCCGGGACATAAAGGGACAGATACGCAGTATTTT. It codes for CASSFPGHKGTDTQYF.

As DNA, the CDR3 is TGCGCCAGCAGCCAAGAAGGTGGGCCTCGGCAGCCCCAGCATTTT. Translation: CASSQEGGPRQPQHF. The V gene is TRBV4-1, the J gene TRBJ1-5; D gene uncertain. With 0 bases removed from V and 7 bases from J, the gap between germline ends came to 13 bases. Germline CDR1 reads MGHRA; CDR2 reads YSYEKL. The CDR3 is 15 amino acids.

The gene calls are TRBV6-5 and TRBJ2-5; 9 bases align to TRBD2. Unmatched junction bases numbered 6, after V lost 8 bases and J lost 2 bases. The CDR3 has 14 amino acids. Looked up from germline, CDR1 is MNHEY and CDR2 is SVGAGI. The CDR3 coding sequence is TGTGCCAGCGGGAAGCGGGGGGATCAAGAGACCCAGTACTTC. It encodes CASGKRGDQETQYF.

This sequence joins TRBV10-2 and TRBJ2-1, with D tentatively TRBD1 (6 bases). V was trimmed by 7 bases and J by 2 bases, leaving 12 bases between them. CDR1 WSHSY and CDR2 SAAADI come from the germline V gene. The CDR3 consists of 14 residues. CDR3: CASTDRQTYNEQFF. As DNA, the CDR3 is TGCGCCAGCACAGACAGGCAAACCTACAATGAGCAGTTCTTC.